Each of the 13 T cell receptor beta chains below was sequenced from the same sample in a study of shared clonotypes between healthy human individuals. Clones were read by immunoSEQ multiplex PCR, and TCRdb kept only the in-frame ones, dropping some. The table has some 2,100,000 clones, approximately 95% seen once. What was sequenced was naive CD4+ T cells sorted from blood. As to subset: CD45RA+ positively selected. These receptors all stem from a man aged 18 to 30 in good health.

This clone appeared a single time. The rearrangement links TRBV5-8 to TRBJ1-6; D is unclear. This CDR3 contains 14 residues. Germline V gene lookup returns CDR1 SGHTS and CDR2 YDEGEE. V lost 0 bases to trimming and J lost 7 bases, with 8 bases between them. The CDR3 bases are TGTGCCAGCAGCTTGGAGGGCGGAAATTCACCCCTCCACTTT. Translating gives CASSLEGGNSPLHF.

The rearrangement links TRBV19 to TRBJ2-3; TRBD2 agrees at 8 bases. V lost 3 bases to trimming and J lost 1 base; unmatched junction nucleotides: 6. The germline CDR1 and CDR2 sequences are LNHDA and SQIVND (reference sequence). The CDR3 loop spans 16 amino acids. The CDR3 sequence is CASSIRTSGGTDTQYF. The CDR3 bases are TGTGCCAGTAGTATTCGTACTAGCGGAGGCACAGATACGCAGTATTTT.

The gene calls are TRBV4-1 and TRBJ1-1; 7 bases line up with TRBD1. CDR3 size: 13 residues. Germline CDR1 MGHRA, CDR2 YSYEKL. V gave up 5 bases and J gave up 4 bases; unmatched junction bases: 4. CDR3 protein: CASSVGGGTEAFF. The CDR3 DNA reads TGCGCCAGCAGCGTAGGGGGCGGCACTGAAGCTTTCTTT.

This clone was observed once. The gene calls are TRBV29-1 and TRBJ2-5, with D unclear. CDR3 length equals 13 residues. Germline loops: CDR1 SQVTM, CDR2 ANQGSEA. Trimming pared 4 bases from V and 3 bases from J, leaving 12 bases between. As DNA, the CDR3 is TGCAGCGTTGGGACGGTTTTAAAAGAGACCCAGTACTTC. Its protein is CSVGTVLKETQYF.

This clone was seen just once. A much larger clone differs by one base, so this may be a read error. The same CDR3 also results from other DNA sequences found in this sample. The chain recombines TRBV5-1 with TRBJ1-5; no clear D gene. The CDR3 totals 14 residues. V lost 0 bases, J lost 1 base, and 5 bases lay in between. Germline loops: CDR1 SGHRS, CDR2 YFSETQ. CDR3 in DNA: TGCGCCAGCAGCTTGGAAGGGAGCAATCAGCCCCAGCATTTT. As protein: CASSLEGSNQPQHF.

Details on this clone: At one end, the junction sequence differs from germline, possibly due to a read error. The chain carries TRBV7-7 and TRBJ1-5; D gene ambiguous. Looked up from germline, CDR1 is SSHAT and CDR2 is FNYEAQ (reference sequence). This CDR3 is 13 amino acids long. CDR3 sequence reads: CASSRSHTEPQHF. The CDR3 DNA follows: TGTGCTAGCAGCCGAAGCCATACGGAGCCCCAGCATTTT.

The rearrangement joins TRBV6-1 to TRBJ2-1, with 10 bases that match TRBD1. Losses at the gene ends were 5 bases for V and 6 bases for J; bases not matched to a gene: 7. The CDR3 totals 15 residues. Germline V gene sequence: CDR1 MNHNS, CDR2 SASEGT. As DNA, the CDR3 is TGTGCCAGCAGTCAACGACAGGGGGCAGCCAATGAGCAGTTCTTC. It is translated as CASSQRQGAANEQFF.

Written as DNA, the CDR3 is TGCGCCAGCAGCTTGGAGGGGGCATTAACTGAAGCTTTCTTT. Its translation is CASSLEGALTEAFF. This chain links TRBV5-1 with TRBJ1-1, with 7 nucleotides matching TRBD1. This CDR3 contains 14 residues. CDR1 and CDR2 (germline): SGHRS, YFSETQ. The V and J ends lost 0 bases and 5 bases, in that order; junction bases with no gene match: 4.

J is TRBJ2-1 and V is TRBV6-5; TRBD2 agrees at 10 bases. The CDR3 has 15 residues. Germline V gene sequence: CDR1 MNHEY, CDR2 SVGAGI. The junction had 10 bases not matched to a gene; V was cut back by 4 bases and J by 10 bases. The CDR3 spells CASSWDSGGANEQFF. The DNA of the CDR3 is TGTGCCAGCAGTTGGGACAGCGGGGGGGCAAACGAGCAGTTCTTC.

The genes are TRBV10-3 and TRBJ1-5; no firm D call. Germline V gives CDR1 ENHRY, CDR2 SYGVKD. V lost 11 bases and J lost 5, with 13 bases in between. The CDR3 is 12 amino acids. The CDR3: CAVSAEDQPQHF. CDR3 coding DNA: TGTGCCGTCTCCGCTGAGGATCAGCCCCAGCATTTT.

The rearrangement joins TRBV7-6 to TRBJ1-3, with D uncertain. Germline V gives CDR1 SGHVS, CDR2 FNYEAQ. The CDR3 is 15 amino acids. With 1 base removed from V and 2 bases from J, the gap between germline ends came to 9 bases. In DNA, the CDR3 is TGTGCCAGCAGCTTAGTCGCTCTAGCTGGAAACACCATATATTTT. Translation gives CASSLVALAGNTIYF.

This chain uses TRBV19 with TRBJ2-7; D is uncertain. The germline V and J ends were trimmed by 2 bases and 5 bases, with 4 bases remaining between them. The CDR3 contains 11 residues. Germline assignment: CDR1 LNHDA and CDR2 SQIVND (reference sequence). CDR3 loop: CASSIKDEQYF. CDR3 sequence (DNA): TGTGCCAGTAGTATAAAGGACGAGCAGTACTTC.

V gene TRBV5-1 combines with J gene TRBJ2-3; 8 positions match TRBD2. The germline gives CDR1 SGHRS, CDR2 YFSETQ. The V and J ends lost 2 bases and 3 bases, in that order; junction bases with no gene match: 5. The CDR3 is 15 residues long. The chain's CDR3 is CASSFAGTRTDTQYF. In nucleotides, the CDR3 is TGCGCCAGCAGCTTCGCCGGGACTAGAACAGATACGCAGTATTTT.